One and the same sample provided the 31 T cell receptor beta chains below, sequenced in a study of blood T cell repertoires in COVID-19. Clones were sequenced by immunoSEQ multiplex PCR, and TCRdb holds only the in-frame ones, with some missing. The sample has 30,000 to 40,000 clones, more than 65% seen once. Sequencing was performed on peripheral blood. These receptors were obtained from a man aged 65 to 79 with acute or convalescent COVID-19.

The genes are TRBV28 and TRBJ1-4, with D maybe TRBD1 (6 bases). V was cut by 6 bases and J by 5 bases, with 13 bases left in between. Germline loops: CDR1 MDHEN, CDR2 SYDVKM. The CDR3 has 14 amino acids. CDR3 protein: CASRTGTINEKLFF. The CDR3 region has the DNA TGTGCCAGCAGGACCGGGACAATAAATGAAAAACTGTTTTTT.

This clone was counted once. This chain's CDR3 is CATSGALGTGFDEQFF. In DNA form, the CDR3 reads TGTGCCACCAGTGGGGCCCTAGGGACAGGGTTTGATGAGCAGTTCTTC. The V call is TRBV24-1, the J call TRBJ2-1, with TRBD1 matching 9 bases. This CDR3 comprises 16 residues. Trimming at V came to 5 bases and at J to 8 bases, leaving 12 bases not matched to a gene. Per germline, CDR1 KGHDR and CDR2 SFDVKD.

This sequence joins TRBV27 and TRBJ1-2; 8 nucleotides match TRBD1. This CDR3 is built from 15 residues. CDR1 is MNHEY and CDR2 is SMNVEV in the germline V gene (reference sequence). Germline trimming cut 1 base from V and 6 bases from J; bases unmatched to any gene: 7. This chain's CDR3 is CASSLYAGGQDGYTF. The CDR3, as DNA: TGTGCCAGCAGTTTATATGCAGGGGGCCAAGATGGCTACACCTTC.

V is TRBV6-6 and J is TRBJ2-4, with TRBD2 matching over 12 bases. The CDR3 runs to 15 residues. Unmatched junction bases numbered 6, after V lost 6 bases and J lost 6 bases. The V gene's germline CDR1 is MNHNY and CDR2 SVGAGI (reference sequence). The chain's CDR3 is CASRGGTSGPNIQYF. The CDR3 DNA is TGTGCCAGCAGGGGAGGGACTAGCGGGCCAAACATTCAGTACTTC.

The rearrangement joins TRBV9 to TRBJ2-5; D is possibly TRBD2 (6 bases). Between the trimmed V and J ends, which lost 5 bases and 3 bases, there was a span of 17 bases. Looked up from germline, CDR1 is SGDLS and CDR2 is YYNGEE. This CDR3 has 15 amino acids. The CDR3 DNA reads TGTGCCAGCAGGCCCGGCGGGGCCGGCGAAGAGACCCAGTACTTC. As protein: CASRPGGAGEETQYF. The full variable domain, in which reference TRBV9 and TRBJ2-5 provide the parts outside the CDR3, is DSGVTQTPKHLITATGQRVTLRCSPRSGDLSVYWYQQSLDQGLQFLIQYYNGEERAKGNILERFSAQQFPDLHSELNLSSLELGDSALYFCASRPGGAGEETQYFGPGTRLLVL.

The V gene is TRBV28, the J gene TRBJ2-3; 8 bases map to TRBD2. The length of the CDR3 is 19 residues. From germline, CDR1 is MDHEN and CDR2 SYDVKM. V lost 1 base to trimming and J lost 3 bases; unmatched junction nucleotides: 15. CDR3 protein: CASSLFLYGGGRSTDTQYF. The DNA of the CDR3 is TGTGCCAGCAGTTTATTCCTCTATGGGGGCGGGAGGTCAACAGATACGCAGTATTTT.

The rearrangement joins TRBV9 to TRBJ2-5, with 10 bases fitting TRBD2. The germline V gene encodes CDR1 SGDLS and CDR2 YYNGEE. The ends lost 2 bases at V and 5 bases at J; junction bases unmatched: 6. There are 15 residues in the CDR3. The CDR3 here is CASSVSLAGAETQYF. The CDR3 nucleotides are TGTGCCAGCAGCGTTAGTCTAGCGGGAGCGGAGACCCAGTACTTC.

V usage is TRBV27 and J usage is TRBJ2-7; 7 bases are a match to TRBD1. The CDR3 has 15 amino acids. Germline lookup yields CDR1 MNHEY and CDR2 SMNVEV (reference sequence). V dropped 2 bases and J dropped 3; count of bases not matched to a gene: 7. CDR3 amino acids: CASSLTRQGNYEQYF. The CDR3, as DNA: TGTGCCAGCAGTTTAACCAGACAGGGTAACTACGAGCAGTACTTC.

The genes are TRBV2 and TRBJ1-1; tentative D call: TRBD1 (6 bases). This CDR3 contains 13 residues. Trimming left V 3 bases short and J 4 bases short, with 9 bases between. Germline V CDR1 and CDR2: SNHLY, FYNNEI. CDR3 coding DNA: TGTGCCAGCAGTGAGTACAGGGTCACTGAAGCTTTCTTT. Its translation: CASSEYRVTEAFF.

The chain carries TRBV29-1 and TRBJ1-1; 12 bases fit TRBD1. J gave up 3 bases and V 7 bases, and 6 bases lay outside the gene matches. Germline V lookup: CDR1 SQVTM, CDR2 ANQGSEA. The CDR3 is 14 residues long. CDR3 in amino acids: CSARDRGRDTEAFF. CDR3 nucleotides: TGCAGCGCCCGGGACAGGGGGCGCGACACTGAAGCTTTCTTT.

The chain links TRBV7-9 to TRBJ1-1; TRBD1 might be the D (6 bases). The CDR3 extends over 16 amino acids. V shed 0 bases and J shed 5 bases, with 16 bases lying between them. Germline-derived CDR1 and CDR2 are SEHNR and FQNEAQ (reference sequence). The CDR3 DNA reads TGTGCCAGCAGCTTAGCGGGTTGGGGCAGGGGTACTGAAGCTTTCTTT. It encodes CASSLAGWGRGTEAFF.

In DNA form, the CDR3 reads TGTGCCAGCAGTGCCTTCAGGGGGAGTGAGCAGTTCTTC. This encodes CASSAFRGSEQFF. The chain joins TRBV6-1 to TRBJ2-1, with 7 bases lining up with TRBD1. Trimming removed 4 bases from V and 9 bases from J; junction bases left unmatched: 6. This CDR3 has 13 residues. Germline V gene lookup returns CDR1 MNHNS and CDR2 SASEGT.

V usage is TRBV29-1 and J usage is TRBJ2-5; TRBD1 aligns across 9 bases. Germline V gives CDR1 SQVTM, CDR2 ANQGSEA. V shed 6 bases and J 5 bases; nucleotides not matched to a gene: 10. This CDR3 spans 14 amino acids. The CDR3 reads CSVHAGTGPETQYF. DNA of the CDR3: TGCAGCGTCCACGCCGGGACAGGGCCGGAGACCCAGTACTTC.

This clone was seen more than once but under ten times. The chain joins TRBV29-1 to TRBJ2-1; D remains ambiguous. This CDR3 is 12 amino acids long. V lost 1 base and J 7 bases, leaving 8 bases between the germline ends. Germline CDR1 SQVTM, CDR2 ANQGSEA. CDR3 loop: CSVEVITNEQFF. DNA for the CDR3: TGCAGCGTTGAAGTAATCACAAATGAGCAGTTCTTC.

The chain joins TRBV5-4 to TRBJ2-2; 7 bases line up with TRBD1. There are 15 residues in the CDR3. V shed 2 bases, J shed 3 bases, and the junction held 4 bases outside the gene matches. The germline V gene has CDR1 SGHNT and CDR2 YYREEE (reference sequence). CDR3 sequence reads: CASSFEQGYTGELFF. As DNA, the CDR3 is TGTGCCAGCAGCTTTGAACAGGGGTACACCGGGGAGCTGTTTTTT.

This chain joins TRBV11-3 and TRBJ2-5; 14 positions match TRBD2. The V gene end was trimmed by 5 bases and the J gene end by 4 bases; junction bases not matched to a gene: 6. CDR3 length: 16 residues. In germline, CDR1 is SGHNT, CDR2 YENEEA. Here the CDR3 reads CASSPGTSGRGETQYF. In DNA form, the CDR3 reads TGTGCCAGCAGCCCTGGGACTAGCGGGAGAGGAGAGACCCAGTACTTC.

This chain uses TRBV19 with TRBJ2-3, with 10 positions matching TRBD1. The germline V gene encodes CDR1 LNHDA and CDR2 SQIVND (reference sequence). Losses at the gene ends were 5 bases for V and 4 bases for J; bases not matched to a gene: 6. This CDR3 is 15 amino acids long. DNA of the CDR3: TGTGCCAGTAGTGTCGGACAGGGGGGGCCAGATACGCAGTATTTT. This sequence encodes CASSVGQGGPDTQYF.

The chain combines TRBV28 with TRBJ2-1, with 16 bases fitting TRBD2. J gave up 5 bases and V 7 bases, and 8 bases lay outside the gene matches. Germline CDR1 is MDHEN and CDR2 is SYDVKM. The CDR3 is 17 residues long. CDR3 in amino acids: CASTGGLAGGRNNEQFF. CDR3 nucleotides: TGTGCCAGCACTGGGGGACTAGCGGGAGGGCGGAACAATGAGCAGTTCTTC.

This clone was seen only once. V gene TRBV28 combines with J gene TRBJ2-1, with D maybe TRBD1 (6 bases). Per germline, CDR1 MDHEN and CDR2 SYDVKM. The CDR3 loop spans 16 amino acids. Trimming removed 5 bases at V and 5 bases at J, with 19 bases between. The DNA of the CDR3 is TGTGCCAGCAGTCCCCGCAGGGGCGCCCCCCACAATGAGCAGTTCTTC. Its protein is CASSPRRGAPHNEQFF.

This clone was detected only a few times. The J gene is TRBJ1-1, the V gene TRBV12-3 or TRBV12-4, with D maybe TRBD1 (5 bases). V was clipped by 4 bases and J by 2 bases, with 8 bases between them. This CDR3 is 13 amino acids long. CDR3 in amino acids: CASSWGGNTEAFF. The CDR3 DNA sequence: TGTGCCAGCAGTTGGGGGGGTAACACTGAAGCTTTCTTT.

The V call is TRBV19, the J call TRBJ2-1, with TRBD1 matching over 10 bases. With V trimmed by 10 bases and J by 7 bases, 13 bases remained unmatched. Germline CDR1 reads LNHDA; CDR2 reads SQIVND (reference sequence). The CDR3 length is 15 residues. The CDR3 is CATTRKWDRGNEQFF. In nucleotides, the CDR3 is TGTGCCACCACGAGAAAGTGGGACAGGGGAAATGAGCAGTTCTTC.

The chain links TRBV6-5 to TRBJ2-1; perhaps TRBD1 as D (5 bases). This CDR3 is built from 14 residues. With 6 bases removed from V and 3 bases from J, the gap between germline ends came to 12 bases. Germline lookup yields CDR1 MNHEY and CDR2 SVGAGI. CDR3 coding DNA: TGTGCCAGCAGCATACAGGTTTACTACAATGAGCAGTTCTTC. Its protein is CASSIQVYYNEQFF.

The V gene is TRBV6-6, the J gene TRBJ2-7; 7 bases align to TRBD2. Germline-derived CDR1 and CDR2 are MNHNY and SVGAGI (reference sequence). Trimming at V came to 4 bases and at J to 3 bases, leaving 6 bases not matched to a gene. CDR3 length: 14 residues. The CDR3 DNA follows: TGTGCCAGCAGTTCTCCGGGAGGTTTCTACGAGCAGTACTTC. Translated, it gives CASSSPGGFYEQYF.

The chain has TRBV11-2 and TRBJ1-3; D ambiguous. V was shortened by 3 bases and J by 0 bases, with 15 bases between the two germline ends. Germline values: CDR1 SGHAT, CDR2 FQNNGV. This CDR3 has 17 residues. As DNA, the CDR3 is TGTGCCAGCAGCTTTGTCCTCGGTGCGTTCTCTGGAAACACCATATATTTT. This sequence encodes CASSFVLGAFSGNTIYF.

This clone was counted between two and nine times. CDR3 coding DNA: TGTGCCAGCACGCTAGCGGGAGGAGATACGCAGTATTTT. Translating it yields CASTLAGGDTQYF. The chain recombines TRBV12-3 or TRBV12-4 with TRBJ2-3, with TRBD2 identical over 11 bases. The J segment lost 5 bases and the V segment lost 7 bases, leaving 2 bases of the junction unmatched. CDR3 length: 13 residues.

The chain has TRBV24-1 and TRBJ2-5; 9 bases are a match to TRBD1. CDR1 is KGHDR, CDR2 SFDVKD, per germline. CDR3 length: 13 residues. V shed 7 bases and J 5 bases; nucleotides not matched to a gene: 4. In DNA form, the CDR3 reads TGTGCCACCAGGAGGACAGGGGAGGAGACCCAGTACTTC. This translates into CATRRTGEETQYF.

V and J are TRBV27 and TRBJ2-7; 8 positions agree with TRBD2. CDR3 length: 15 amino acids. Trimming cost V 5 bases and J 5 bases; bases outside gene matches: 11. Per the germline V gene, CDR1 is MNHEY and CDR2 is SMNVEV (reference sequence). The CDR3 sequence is CASSPRGSGSHEQYF. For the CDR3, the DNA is TGTGCCAGCAGTCCTAGGGGAAGCGGGAGCCACGAGCAGTACTTC.

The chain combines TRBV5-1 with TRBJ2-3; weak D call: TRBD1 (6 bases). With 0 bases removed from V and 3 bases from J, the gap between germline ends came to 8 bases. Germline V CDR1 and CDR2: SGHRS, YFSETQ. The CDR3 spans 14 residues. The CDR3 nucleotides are TGCGCCAGCAGCTTGGCAGGGGAGACAGATACGCAGTATTTT. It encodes CASSLAGETDTQYF.

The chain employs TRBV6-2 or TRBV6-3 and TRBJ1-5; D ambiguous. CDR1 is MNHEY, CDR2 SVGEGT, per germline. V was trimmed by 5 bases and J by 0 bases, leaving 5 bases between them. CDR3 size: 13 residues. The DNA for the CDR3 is TGTGCCAGCAGTATTCATAGCAATCAGCCCCAGCATTTT. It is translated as CASSIHSNQPQHF.

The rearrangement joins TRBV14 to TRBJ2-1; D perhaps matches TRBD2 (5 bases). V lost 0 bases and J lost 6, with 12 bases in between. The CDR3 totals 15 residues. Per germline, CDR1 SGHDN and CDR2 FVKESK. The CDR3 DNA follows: TGTGCCAGCAGCCAAGATCGGGGTTTCCTCAATGAGCAGTTCTTC. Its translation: CASSQDRGFLNEQFF. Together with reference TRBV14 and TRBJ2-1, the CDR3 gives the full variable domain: EAGVTQFPSHSVIEKGQTVTLRCDPISGHDNLYWYRRVMGKEIKFLLHFVKESKQDESGMPNNRFLAERTGGTYSTLKVQPAELEDSGVYFCASSQDRGFLNEQFFGPGTRLTVL.

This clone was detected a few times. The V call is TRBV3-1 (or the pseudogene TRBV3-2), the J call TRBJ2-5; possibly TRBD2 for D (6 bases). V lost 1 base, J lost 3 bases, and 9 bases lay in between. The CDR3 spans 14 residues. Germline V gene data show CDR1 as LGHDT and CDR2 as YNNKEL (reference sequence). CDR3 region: CASSQGGTEETQYF. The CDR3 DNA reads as TGTGCCAGCAGCCAAGGGGGGACTGAAGAGACCCAGTACTTC.